This TCR beta chain was sequenced for a study of response to subunit inactivated influenza vaccine. Germline V lookup: CDR1 SGHRS, CDR2 YFSETQ. With V trimmed by 2 bases and J by 0 bases, 3 bases remained unmatched. The CDR3 runs 15 residues. As concerns this clonotype: Its target is not known.

Findings and limits, study-wide: Authors suggested few new T cells are recruited by each seasonal influenza vaccination.

MiXCR, run by TCRdb on the RT-PCR reads, gives a single entry per CDR3 protein. The table includes roughly 460,000 distinct CDR3 sequences, around 9.9% detected once. The chain combines TRBV5-1 with TRBJ2-7; 9 bases are shared with TRBD2. This TCR came from a man aged 50-59 years who received an inactivated influenza vaccine. The specimen was PBMCs from blood, collected about 40 days after vaccination. Here the CDR3 reads CASSLGLANSYEQYF. The CDR3 coding sequence is TGCGCCAGCAGCTTAGGACTAGCGAACTCCTACGAGCAGTACTTC.